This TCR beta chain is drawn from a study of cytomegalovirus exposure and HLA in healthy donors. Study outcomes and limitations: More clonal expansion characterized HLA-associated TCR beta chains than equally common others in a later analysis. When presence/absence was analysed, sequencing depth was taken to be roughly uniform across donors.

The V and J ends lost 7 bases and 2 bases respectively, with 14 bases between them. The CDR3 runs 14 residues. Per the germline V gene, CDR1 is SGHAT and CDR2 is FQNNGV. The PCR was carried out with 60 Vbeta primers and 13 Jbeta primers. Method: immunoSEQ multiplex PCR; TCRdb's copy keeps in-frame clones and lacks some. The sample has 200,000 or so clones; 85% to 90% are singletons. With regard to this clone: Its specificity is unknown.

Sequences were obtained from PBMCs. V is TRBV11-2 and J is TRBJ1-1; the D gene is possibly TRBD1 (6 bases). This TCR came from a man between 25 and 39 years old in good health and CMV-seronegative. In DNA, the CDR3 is TGTGCCAGCAAACAGGGTAATTCCAACACTGAAGCTTTCTTT. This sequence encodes CASKQGNSNTEAFF.